The 11 T cell receptor beta chains reported below all come from one sample, sequenced in a study of blood T cell repertoires in COVID-19. The method was immunoSEQ multiplex PCR; TCRdb's version includes in-frame clones alone and lacks a portion of them. The top ten clones hold roughly 19% of a sample with about 200,000 clones, about 88% of them seen once. The sequenced sample consisted of peripheral blood. These receptors were collected from a man aged 50 to 60 with COVID-19, enrolled during active disease.

This rearrangement joins TRBV10-2 to TRBJ2-3, with 11 nucleotides matching TRBD2. Germline V gene sequence: CDR1 WSHSY, CDR2 SAAADI. Trimming removed 8 bases from V and 0 bases from J; junction bases left unmatched: 19. The CDR3 is 20 residues long. CDR3 nucleotide sequence: TGCGCCAGCGGACCTGGGGCTCTAGCGGGAGGCCACGCTAGCACAGATACGCAGTATTTT. Its translation is CASGPGALAGGHASTDTQYF.

V is TRBV5-6 and J is TRBJ2-3, with 10 bases aligning to TRBD2. J gave up 1 base and V 0 bases, and 11 bases lay outside the gene matches. CDR3 length: 19 amino acids. Germline values: CDR1 SGHDT, CDR2 YYEEEE. The CDR3 sequence is CASSLVSASGGVRTDTQYF. The CDR3 coding sequence is TGTGCCAGCAGCTTGGTCTCGGCTAGCGGGGGAGTACGCACAGATACGCAGTATTTT. Full variable domain (outside the CDR3, taken from reference TRBV5-6 and TRBJ2-3): DAGVTQSPTHLIKTRGQQVTLRCSPKSGHDTVSWYQQALGQGPQFIFQYYEEEERQRGNFPDRFSGHQFPNYSSELNVNALLLGDSALYLCASSLVSASGGVRTDTQYFGPGTRLTVL.

V is TRBV7-2 and J is TRBJ2-1; 11 bases line up with TRBD2. With 3 bases clipped from V and 2 bases from J, the junction kept 0 bases outside the gene matches. The CDR3 totals 15 residues. Germline assignment: CDR1 SGHTA and CDR2 FQGNSA. The CDR3 bases are TGTGCCAGCAGCTTTAGCGGGGGGGCCTACAATGAGCAGTTCTTC. Translating gives CASSFSGGAYNEQFF.

This chain connects TRBV7-2 to TRBJ2-5; perhaps TRBD2 as D (5 bases). V dropped 5 bases and J dropped 4 bases, with 20 bases sitting between them. CDR1 is SGHTA and CDR2 is FQGNSA in the germline V gene. The CDR3 is made up of 16 amino acids. The CDR3 DNA reads as TGTGCCAGCAGCCCCAAAGGCGGGTTGATAGGAGAGACCCAGTACTTC. Its translation is CASSPKGGLIGETQYF.

This clone has just a few counts. The rearrangement joins TRBV27 to TRBJ1-6, with D possibly matching TRBD1 (5 bases). Trimming cost V 2 bases and J 0 bases, with 8 bases left between them. The germline V gene has CDR1 MNHEY and CDR2 SMNVEV (reference sequence). CDR3 length equals 16 residues. CDR3 protein: CASSLTGGSYNSPLHF. CDR3 DNA sequence: TGTGCCAGCAGTTTAACCGGGGGCTCCTATAATTCACCCCTCCACTTT.

The CDR3 loop is CSVPDREGEAFF. CDR3 bases: TGCAGCGTCCCCGACAGGGAAGGTGAAGCTTTCTTT. The gene calls are TRBV29-1 and TRBJ1-1; 7 bases fit TRBD1. Germline V lookup: CDR1 SQVTM, CDR2 ANQGSEA. CDR3 size: 12 residues. J lost 7 bases, V lost 6 bases, and 8 bases had no gene match.

The genes are TRBV5-1 and TRBJ2-2; D perhaps matches TRBD1 (5 bases). Between the trimmed V and J ends, which lost 0 bases and 0 bases, there was a span of 6 bases. The CDR3 extends over 15 amino acids. The germline V gene has CDR1 SGHRS and CDR2 YFSETQ. The CDR3 region has the DNA TGCGCCAGCAGCTTGGGGGGCGCGAACACCGGGGAGCTGTTTTTT. Encoded protein: CASSLGGANTGELFF.

The chain combines TRBV7-9 with TRBJ1-2; unclear D gene. Deletions cut 4 bases from V and 4 bases from J, with 13 bases between. The CDR3 runs to 14 residues. From germline, CDR1 is SEHNR and CDR2 FQNEAQ (reference sequence). CDR3: CASSSLGSGYGYTF. CDR3 bases: TGTGCCAGCAGCTCACTTGGGAGCGGCTATGGCTACACCTTC.

The V and J genes are TRBV7-2 and TRBJ1-5, with 7 bases matching TRBD1. The junction had 8 bases not matched to a gene; V was cut back by 5 bases and J by 7 bases. The CDR3 covers 14 residues. Germline V lookup: CDR1 SGHTA, CDR2 FQGNSA. The CDR3 DNA reads as TGTGCCAGCAGCGCCAGACAGGGCGGGCAGCCCCAGCATTTT. Translating it yields CASSARQGGQPQHF.

The chain links TRBV19 to TRBJ2-2; 10 bases are a match to TRBD2. From germline, CDR1 is LNHDA and CDR2 SQIVND (reference sequence). V lost 6 bases to trimming and J lost 4 bases; unmatched junction nucleotides: 8. The CDR3 runs 16 residues. CDR3 DNA sequence: TGTGCCAGTAGGACCAGCGGGGGGGCCGTCACCGGGGAGCTGTTTTTT. Amino acids: CASRTSGGAVTGELFF.

This clone was recorded once. J is TRBJ1-2 and V is TRBV6-5, with TRBD1 identical over 9 bases. This CDR3 is built from 14 residues. The junction had 8 bases not matched to a gene; V was cut back by 5 bases and J by 7 bases. Germline V CDR1 and CDR2: MNHEY, SVGAGI. CDR3 coding DNA: TGTGCCAGCAGTAGAGTACAGGGGGCGCGTGGCTACACCTTC. Translation gives CASSRVQGARGYTF.